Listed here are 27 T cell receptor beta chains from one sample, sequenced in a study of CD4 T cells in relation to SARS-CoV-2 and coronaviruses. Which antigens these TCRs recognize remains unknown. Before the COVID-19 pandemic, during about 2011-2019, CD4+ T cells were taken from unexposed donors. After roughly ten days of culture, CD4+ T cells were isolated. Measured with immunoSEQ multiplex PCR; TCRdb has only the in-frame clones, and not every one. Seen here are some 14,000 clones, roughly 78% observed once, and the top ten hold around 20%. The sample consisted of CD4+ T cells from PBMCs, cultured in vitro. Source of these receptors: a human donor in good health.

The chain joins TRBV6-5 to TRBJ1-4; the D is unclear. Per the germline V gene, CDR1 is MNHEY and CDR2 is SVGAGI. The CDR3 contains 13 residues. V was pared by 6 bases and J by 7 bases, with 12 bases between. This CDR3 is CASRMRGGEKLFF. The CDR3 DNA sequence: TGTGCCAGCAGGATGCGAGGCGGTGAAAAACTGTTTTTT.

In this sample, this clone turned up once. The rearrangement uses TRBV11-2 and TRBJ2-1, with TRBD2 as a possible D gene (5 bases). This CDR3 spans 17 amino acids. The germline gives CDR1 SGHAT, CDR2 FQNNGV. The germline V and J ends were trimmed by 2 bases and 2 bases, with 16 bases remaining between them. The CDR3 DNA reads TGTGCCAGCAGCTTAATCCCGCAGCGGAGCGCCTACAATGAGCAGTTCTTC. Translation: CASSLIPQRSAYNEQFF.

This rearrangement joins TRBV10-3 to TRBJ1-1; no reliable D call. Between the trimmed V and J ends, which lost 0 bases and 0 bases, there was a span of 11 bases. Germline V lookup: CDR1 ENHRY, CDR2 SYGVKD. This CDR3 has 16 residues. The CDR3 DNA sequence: TGTGCCATCAGTGAGTCGGGGTATATGGTGAACACTGAAGCTTTCTTT. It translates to CAISESGYMVNTEAFF.

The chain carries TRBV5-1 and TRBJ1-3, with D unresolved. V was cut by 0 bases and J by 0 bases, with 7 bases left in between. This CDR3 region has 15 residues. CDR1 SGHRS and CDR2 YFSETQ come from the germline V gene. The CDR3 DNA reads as TGCGCCAGCAGCTTGGCGGCGAACTCTGGAAACACCATATATTTT. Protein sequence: CASSLAANSGNTIYF.

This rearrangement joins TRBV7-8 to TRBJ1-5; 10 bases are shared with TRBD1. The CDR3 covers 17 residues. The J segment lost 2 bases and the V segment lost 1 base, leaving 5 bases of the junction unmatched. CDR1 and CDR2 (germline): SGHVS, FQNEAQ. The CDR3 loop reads CASSLGSGQGGNQPQHF. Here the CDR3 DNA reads TGTGCCAGCAGCTTAGGGTCCGGACAGGGGGGCAATCAGCCCCAGCATTTT.

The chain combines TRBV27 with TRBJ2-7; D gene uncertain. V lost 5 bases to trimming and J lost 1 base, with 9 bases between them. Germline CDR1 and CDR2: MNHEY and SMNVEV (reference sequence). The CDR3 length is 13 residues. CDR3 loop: CASSMDASYEQYF. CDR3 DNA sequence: TGTGCCAGCAGTATGGACGCATCCTACGAGCAGTACTTC.

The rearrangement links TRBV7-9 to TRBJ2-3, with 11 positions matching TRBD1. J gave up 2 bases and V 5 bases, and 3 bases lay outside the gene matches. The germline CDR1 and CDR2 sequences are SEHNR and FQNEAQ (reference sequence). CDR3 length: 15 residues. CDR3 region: CASSMDRGHTDTQYF. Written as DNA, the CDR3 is TGTGCCAGCAGCATGGACAGGGGGCACACAGATACGCAGTATTTT.

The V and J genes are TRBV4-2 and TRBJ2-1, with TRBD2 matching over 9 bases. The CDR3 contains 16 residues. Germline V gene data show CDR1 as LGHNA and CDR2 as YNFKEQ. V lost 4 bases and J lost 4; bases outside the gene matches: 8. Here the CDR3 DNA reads TGTGCCAGCAGCCGAGAGACTAGCGGTAAATACAATGAGCAGTTCTTC. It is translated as CASSRETSGKYNEQFF.

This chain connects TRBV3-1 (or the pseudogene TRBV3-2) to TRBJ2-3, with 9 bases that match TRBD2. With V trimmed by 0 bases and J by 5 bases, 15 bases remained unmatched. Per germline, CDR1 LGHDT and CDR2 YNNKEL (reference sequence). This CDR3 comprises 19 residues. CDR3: CASSQDGGREGLLGDTQYF. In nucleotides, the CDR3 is TGTGCCAGCAGCCAAGATGGGGGGCGGGAGGGCCTATTAGGAGATACGCAGTATTTT.

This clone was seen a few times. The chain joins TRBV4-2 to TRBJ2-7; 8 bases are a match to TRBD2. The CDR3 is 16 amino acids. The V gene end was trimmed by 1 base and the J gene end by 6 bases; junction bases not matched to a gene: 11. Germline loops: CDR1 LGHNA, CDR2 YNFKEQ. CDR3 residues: CASSQVGGLGKGEQYF. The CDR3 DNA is TGTGCCAGCAGCCAAGTGGGGGGACTAGGTAAAGGCGAGCAGTACTTC.

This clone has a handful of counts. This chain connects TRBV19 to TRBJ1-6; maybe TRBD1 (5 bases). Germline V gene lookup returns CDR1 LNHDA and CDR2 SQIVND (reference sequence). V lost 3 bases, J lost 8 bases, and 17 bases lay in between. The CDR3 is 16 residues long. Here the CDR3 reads CASSIMSHGADSPLHF. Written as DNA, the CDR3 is TGTGCCAGTAGTATCATGAGTCATGGGGCTGATTCACCCCTCCACTTT.

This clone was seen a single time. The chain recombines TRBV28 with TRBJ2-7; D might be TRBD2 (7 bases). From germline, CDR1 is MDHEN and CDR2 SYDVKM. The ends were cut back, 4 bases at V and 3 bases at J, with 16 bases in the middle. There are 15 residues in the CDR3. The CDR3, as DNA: TGTGCCAGCAGTTCTGGGGGGGACATCAGCTACGAGCAGTACTTC. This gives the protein CASSSGGDISYEQYF. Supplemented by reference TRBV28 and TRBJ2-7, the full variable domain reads DVKVTQSSRYLVKRTGEKVFLECVQDMDHENMFWYRQDPGLGLRLIYFSYDVKMKEKGDIPEGYSVSREKKERFSLILESASTNQTSMYLCASSSGGDISYEQYFGPGTRLTVT.

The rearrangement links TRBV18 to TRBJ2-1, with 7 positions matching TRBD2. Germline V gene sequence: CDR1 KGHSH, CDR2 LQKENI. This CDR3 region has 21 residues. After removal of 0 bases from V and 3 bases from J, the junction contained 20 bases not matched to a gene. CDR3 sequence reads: CASSPPLLDVTSATFYNEQFF. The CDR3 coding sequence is TGTGCCAGCTCACCACCCCTGTTGGACGTAACTAGCGCGACCTTCTACAATGAGCAGTTCTTC.

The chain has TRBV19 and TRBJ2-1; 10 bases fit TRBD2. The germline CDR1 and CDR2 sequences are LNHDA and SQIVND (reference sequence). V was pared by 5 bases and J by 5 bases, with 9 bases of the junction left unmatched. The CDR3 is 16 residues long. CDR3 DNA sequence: TGTGCCAGTAGTCCCATAGCGGGAGGCCACCACAATGAGCAGTTCTTC. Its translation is CASSPIAGGHHNEQFF.

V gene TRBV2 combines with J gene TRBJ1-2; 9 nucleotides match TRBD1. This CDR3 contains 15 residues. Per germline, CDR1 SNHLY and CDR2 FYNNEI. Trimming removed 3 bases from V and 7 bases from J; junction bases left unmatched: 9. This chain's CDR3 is CASSDAGQGSGGYTF. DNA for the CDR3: TGTGCCAGCAGTGACGCAGGACAGGGGTCGGGTGGCTACACCTTC.

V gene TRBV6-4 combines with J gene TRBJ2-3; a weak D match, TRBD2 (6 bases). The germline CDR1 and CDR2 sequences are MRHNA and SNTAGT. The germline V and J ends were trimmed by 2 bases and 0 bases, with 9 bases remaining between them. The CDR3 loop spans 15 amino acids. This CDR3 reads CASSDGGASTDTQYF. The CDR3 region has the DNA TGTGCCAGCAGTGACGGCGGGGCTAGCACAGATACGCAGTATTTT.

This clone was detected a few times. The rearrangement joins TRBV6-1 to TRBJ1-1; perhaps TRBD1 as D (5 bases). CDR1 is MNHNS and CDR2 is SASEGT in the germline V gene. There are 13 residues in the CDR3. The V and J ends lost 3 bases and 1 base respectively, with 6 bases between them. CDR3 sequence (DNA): TGTGCCAGCAGTGACAGGGAGAACACTGAAGCTTTCTTT. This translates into CASSDRENTEAFF.

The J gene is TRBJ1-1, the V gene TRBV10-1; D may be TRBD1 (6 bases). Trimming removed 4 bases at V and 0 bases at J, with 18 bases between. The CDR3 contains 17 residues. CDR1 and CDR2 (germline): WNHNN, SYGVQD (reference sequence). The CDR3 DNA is TGCGCCAGCAGTGGGGCCCGTGGTCAGGGGATGAACACTGAAGCTTTCTTT. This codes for CASSGARGQGMNTEAFF.

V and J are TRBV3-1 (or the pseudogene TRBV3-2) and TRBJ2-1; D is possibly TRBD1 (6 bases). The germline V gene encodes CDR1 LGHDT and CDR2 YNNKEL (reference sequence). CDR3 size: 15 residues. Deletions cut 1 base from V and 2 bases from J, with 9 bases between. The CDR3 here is CASSQAGTTYNEQFF. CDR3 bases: TGTGCCAGCAGCCAAGCCGGGACAACCTACAATGAGCAGTTCTTC.

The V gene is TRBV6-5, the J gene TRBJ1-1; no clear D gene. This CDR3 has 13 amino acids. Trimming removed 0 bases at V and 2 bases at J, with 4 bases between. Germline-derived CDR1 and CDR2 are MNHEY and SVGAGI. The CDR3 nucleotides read TGTGCCAGCAGTTACTCGGTTAACACTGAAGCTTTCTTT. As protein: CASSYSVNTEAFF.

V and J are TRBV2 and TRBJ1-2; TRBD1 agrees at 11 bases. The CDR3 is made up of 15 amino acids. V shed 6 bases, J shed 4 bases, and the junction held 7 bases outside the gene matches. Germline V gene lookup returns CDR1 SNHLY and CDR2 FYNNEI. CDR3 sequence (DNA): TGTGCCAGCAGGTTCCCTGGGACAGGGGGCTATGGCTACACCTTC. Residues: CASRFPGTGGYGYTF.

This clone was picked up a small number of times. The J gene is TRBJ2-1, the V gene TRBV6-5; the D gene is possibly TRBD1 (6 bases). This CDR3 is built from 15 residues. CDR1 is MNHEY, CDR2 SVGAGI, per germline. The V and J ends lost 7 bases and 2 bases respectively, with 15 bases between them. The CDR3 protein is CASTSETGAYNEQFF. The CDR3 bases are TGTGCCAGCACGTCCGAGACAGGAGCCTACAATGAGCAGTTCTTC.

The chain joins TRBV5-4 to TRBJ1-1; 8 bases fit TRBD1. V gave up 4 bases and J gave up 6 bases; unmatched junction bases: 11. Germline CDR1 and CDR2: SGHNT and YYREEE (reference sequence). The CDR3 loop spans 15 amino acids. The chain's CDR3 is CASSPGGRGLAEAFF. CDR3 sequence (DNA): TGTGCCAGCAGCCCGGGGGGCAGGGGGCTGGCTGAAGCTTTCTTT.

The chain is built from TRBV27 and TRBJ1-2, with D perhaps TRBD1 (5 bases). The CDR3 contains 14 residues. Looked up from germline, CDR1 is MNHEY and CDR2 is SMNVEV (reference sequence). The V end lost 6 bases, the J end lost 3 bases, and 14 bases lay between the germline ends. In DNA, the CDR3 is TGTGCCAGCAGGGCCGGGGCCGAGCACTATGGCTACACCTTC. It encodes CASRAGAEHYGYTF.

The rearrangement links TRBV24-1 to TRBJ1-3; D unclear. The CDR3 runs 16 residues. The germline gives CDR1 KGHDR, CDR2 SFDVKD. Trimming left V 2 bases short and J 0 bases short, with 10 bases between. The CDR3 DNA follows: TGTGCCACCAGTGATTCGGGGATTAGCTCTGGAAACACCATATATTTT. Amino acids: CATSDSGISSGNTIYF.

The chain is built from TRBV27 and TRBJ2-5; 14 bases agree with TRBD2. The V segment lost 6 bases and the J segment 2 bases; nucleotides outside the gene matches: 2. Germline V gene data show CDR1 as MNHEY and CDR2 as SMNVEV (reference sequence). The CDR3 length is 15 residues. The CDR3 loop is CASSRLAGGQETQYF. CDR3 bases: TGTGCCAGCAGCCGACTAGCGGGAGGGCAAGAGACCCAGTACTTC.

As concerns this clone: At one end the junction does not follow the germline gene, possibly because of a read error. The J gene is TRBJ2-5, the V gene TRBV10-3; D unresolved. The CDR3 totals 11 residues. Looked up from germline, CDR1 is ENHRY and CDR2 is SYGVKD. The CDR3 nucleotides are TGTGCCATCAGTGACCAGGAGACCCAGTACTTC. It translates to CAISDQETQYF.